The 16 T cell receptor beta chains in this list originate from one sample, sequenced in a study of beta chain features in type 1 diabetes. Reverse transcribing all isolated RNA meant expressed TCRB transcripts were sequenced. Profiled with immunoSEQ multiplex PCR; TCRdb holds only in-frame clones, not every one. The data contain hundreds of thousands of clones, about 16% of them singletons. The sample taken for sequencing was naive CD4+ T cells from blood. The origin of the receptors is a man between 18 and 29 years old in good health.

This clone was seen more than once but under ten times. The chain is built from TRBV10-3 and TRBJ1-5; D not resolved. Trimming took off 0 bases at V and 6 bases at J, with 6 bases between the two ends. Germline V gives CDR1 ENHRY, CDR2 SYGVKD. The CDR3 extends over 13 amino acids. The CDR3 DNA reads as TGTGCCATCAGTGAGTCGAGCGGTCAGCCCCAGCATTTT. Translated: CAISESSGQPQHF.

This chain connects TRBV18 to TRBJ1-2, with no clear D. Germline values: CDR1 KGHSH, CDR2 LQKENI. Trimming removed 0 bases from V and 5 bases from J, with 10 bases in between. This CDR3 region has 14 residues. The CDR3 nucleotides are TGTGCCAGCTCACCACCTCTCTGGGAGTATGGCTACACCTTC. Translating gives CASSPPLWEYGYTF.

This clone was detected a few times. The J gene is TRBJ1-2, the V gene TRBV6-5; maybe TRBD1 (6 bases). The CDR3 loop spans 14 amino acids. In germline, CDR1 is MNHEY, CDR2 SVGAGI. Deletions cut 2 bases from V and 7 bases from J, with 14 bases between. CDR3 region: CASSYGGREGGYTF. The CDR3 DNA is TGTGCCAGCAGTTACGGGGGCAGGGAGGGTGGCTACACCTTC.

The DNA of the CDR3 is TGTGCCAGCAGTGAAGAGGGTAGAGGACTAGCGGGGAGAGGGGATACGCAGTATTTT. Its translation is CASSEEGRGLAGRGDTQYF. This chain connects TRBV2 to TRBJ2-3; 12 bases agree with TRBD2. Germline V gene sequence: CDR1 SNHLY, CDR2 FYNNEI. CDR3 size: 19 residues. Germline trimming cut 1 base from V and 6 bases from J; bases unmatched to any gene: 14.

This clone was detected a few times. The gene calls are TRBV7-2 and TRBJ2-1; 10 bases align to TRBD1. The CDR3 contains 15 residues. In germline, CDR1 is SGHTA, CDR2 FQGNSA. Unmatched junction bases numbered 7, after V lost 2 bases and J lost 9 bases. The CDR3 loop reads CASSLMGQGSSEQFF. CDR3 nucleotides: TGTGCCAGCAGCTTAATGGGACAGGGGTCGAGTGAGCAGTTCTTC.

As DNA, the CDR3 is TGTGCCAGCAGAGGTACAGGGGGGAACTATGGCTACACCTTC. This codes for CASRGTGGNYGYTF. The chain employs TRBV7-2 and TRBJ1-2; 8 nucleotides line up with TRBD1. Germline loops: CDR1 SGHTA, CDR2 FQGNSA. The CDR3 is 14 amino acids. V lost 6 bases, J lost 2 bases, and 5 bases stayed unmatched.

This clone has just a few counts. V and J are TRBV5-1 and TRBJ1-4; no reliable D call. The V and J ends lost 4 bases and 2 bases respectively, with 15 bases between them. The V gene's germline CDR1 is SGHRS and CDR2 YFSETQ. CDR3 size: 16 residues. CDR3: CASSPPKGGTNEKLFF. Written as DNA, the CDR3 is TGCGCCAGCAGCCCTCCAAAAGGCGGGACTAATGAAAAACTGTTTTTT.

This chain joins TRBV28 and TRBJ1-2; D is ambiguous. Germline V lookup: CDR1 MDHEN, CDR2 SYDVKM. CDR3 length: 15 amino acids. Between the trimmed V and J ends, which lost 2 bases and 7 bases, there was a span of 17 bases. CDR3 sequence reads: CASSLRSRAATGYTF. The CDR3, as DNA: TGTGCCAGCAGTTTAAGGTCTAGGGCAGCTACTGGCTACACCTTC.

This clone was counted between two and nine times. CDR3 DNA: TGTGCCAGCAGCGTAGAAGGCCGAGGGGTCTCTAGGGCTGAAGCTTTCTTT. Translation gives CASSVEGRGVSRAEAFF. The chain joins TRBV9 to TRBJ1-1; TRBD1 is a possible D gene (5 bases). CDR1 is SGDLS and CDR2 is YYNGEE in the germline V gene. With 0 bases removed from V and 6 bases from J, the gap between germline ends came to 21 bases. This CDR3 is built from 17 residues. The entire variable domain, with the rest obtained from reference TRBV9 and TRBJ1-1, is as follows: DSGVTQTPKHLITATGQRVTLRCSPRSGDLSVYWYQQSLDQGLQFLIQYYNGEERAKGNILERFSAQQFPDLHSELNLSSLELGDSALYFCASSVEGRGVSRAEAFFGQGTRLTVV.

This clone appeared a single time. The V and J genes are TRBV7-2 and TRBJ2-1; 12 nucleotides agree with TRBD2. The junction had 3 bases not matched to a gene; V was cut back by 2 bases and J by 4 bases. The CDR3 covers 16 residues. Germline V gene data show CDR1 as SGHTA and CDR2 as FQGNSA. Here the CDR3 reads CASSLRGTSGYNEQFF. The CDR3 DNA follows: TGTGCCAGCAGCTTACGGGGGACTAGCGGGTACAATGAGCAGTTCTTC.

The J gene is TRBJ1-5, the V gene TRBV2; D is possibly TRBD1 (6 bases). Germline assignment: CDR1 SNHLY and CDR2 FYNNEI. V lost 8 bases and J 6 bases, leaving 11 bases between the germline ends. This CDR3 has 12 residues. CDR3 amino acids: CASADRSQPQHF. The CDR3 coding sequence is TGTGCCAGCGCTGACAGGAGTCAGCCCCAGCATTTT.

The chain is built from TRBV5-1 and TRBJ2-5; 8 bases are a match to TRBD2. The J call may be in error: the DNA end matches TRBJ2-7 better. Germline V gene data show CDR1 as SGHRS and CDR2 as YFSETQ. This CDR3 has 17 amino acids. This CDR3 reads CASSLALRTSPDCEQYF. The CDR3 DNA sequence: TGCGCCAGCAGCTTGGCCCTTCGGACTAGCCCTGACTGCGAGCAGTACTTC.

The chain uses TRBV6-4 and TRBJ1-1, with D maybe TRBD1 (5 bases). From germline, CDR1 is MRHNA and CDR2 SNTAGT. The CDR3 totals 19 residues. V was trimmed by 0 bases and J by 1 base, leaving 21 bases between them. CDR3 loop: CASSDSEGNRVSRNTEAFF. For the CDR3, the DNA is TGTGCCAGCAGTGACTCAGAGGGGAACCGAGTTAGCCGGAACACTGAAGCTTTCTTT.

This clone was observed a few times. This CDR3 is CASSSHSDTQYF. The CDR3 DNA follows: TGTGCCAGCAGCTCCCATTCGGATACGCAGTATTTT. This rearrangement joins TRBV11-2 to TRBJ2-3, with D hard to call. Germline values: CDR1 SGHAT, CDR2 FQNNGV. The CDR3 sequence is 12 residues long. Trimming pared 4 bases from V and 6 bases from J, leaving 8 bases between.

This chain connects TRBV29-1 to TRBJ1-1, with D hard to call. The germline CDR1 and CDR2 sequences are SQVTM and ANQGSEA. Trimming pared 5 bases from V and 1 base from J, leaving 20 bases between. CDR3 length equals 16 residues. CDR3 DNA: TGCAGCGTTCACACGGTTCGTTGGTTGCCGAACACTGAAGCTTTCTTT. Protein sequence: CSVHTVRWLPNTEAFF.

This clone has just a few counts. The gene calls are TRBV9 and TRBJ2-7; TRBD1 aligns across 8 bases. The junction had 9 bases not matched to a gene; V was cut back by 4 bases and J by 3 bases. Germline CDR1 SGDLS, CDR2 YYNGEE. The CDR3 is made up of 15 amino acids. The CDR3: CASSTQTGVVYEQYF. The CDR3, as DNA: TGTGCCAGCAGCACCCAGACAGGGGTGGTCTACGAGCAGTACTTC.